The text below deals with one T cell receptor beta chain. The antigen remains unidentified. Clones were read by immunoSEQ multiplex PCR, and TCRdb kept only the in-frame ones, dropping some. The sample yields approximately 230,000 clones, about 90% seen once. The record originates from a study of cytomegalovirus exposure and HLA in healthy donors. Study results and caveats: Rare sequences made up most TCRs, while some public TCRs were found in many donors. Approximately 160 TCR beta chains were listed as cytomegalovirus-associated. As confirmed in vitro, a few CMV-associated chains were specific for CMV antigens.

CDR1 SQVTM and CDR2 ANQGSEA come from the germline V gene. The CDR3 has 12 residues. V shed 3 bases and J shed 6 bases, with 12 bases lying between them. From the approximately 120-subject validation cohort, which was separate from the roughly 710-subject first cohort, the donors were drawn. The sequenced material came from PBMCs. The V and J genes are TRBV29-1 and TRBJ2-7, with a possible D match to TRBD1 (6 bases). This sequence originates from a young man in good health and CMV-seropositive. The chain's CDR3 is CSVDRGVGEQYF. The CDR3, as DNA: TGCAGCGTTGACAGGGGCGTCGGCGAGCAGTACTTC.